Listed below are T cell receptor beta chains from one sample, sequenced in a study of cytomegalovirus exposure and HLA in healthy donors. Assay used: immunoSEQ multiplex PCR; TCRdb lists only in-frame clones, some missing. There are around 150,000 clones in the sample; 75% occur only once, and about 7.7% lies in the top ten. Specimen: PBMCs. The origin of the receptors is a woman aged 40 to 50 in good health and CMV-seropositive. CDR3s include the opening cysteine and the closing phenylalanine or tryptophan. The order of the fields is V gene, J gene, clone size, D gene, CDR3 length, CDR3 DNA, CDR3 protein. A D gene is named only where the DNA matches it firmly. Not every row has a clone size; where given, it reads once, few, many or a size class.

V gene: TRBV27
J gene: TRBJ1-6
clone size: -
D gene: -
CDR3 length: 13
CDR3 DNA: TGTGCCAGCAGTTTAGATGAGCGTTCACCCCTCCACTTT
CDR3 protein: CASSLDERSPLHF

V gene: TRBV11-2
J gene: TRBJ2-6
clone size: few
D gene: TRBD1
CDR3 length: 15
CDR3 DNA: TGTGCCAGCAACCGACAGGGTACTGGGGCCAACGTCCTGACTTTC
CDR3 protein: CASNRQGTGANVLTF

V gene: TRBV7-9
J gene: TRBJ1-4
clone size: -
D gene: -
CDR3 length: 14
CDR3 DNA: TGTTCCAGCAGCTTAGTTTTAGGGGCGGAAAAACTGTTTTTT
CDR3 protein: CSSSLVLGAEKLFF

V gene: TRBV10-1
J gene: TRBJ2-2
clone size: -
D gene: TRBD1
CDR3 length: 19
CDR3 DNA: TGCGCCAGCAGTGGGACAGGGCCCCAGGTAGTCCCGAACACCGGGGAGCTGTTTTTT
CDR3 protein: CASSGTGPQVVPNTGELFF

V gene: TRBV5-1
J gene: TRBJ2-5
clone size: -
D gene: TRBD1
CDR3 length: 14
CDR3 DNA: TGCGCCAGCAGCCTCGACAGGGTTAAGGAGACCCAGTACTTC
CDR3 protein: CASSLDRVKETQYF

V gene: TRBV11-3
J gene: TRBJ2-5
clone size: -
D gene: TRBD1
CDR3 length: 14
CDR3 DNA: TGTGCCAGCAGCCCCAGGACAGGGGGCGCGACCCAGTACTTC
CDR3 protein: CASSPRTGGATQYF

V gene: TRBV2
J gene: TRBJ2-7
clone size: -
D gene: TRBD2
CDR3 length: 15
CDR3 DNA: TGTGCCAGCAGTGAAATTAGCGGGACCAACCAAGAGCAGTACTTC
CDR3 protein: CASSEISGTNQEQYF

V gene: TRBV19
J gene: TRBJ2-7
clone size: -
D gene: TRBD2
CDR3 length: 15
CDR3 DNA: TGTGCCAGTAGCGAAGGGACTAGCGGACGATACGAGCAGTACTTC
CDR3 protein: CASSEGTSGRYEQYF

V gene: TRBV6-4
J gene: TRBJ2-1
clone size: few
D gene: -
CDR3 length: 14
CDR3 DNA: TGTGCCAGCAGTGAATCCCAGGAGGCCCCCGGGCAGTTCTTC
CDR3 protein: CASSESQEAPGQFF

V gene: TRBV4-2
J gene: TRBJ2-7
clone size: -
D gene: TRBD2
CDR3 length: 17
CDR3 DNA: TGTGCCAGCAGCCAGGGGGCTAGCGGGATTACCTCCTACGAGCAGTACTTC
CDR3 protein: CASSQGASGITSYEQYF

V gene: TRBV19
J gene: TRBJ1-2
clone size: -
D gene: TRBD1
CDR3 length: 13
CDR3 DNA: TGTGCCAGTAGCGGGGACAGGGTCTATGGCTACACCTTC
CDR3 protein: CASSGDRVYGYTF

V gene: TRBV7-6
J gene: TRBJ2-7
clone size: -
D gene: -
CDR3 length: 13
CDR3 DNA: TGTGCCAGCAGCTTAGGGGGCCGCTACGAGCAGTACTTC
CDR3 protein: CASSLGGRYEQYF

V gene: TRBV28
J gene: TRBJ1-2
clone size: -
D gene: TRBD1
CDR3 length: 15
CDR3 DNA: TGTGCCAGCAGTTTACCCGGCCAGGGGGCAGGTGGCTACACCTTC
CDR3 protein: CASSLPGQGAGGYTF

V gene: TRBV27
J gene: TRBJ2-7
clone size: once
D gene: -
CDR3 length: 14
CDR3 DNA: TGTGCCAGCAGTGACTTAAAGGAAACCTACGAGCAGTACTTC
CDR3 protein: CASSDLKETYEQYF

V gene: TRBV2
J gene: TRBJ1-1
clone size: -
D gene: TRBD1
CDR3 length: 15
CDR3 DNA: TGTGCCAGCAGTGAAAGGCCCGGGACAGGGGCTGAAGCTTTCTTT
CDR3 protein: CASSERPGTGAEAFF

V gene: TRBV6-6
J gene: TRBJ1-4
clone size: -
D gene: TRBD1
CDR3 length: 15
CDR3 DNA: TGTGCCAGCAGTTACTCCGTGGCAGGGGGCGAAAAACTGTTTTTT
CDR3 protein: CASSYSVAGGEKLFF

V gene: TRBV27
J gene: TRBJ1-1
clone size: -
D gene: -
CDR3 length: 13
CDR3 DNA: TGTGCCAGCAGTTTATCTAGGAGGGTTGAAGCTTTCTTT
CDR3 protein: CASSLSRRVEAFF

V gene: TRBV7-6
J gene: TRBJ1-1
clone size: -
D gene: TRBD1
CDR3 length: 21
CDR3 DNA: TGTGCCAGCAGCTTACAAGTAGGAGGATCGGACAGGGGGCGGTTGAACACTGAAGCTTTCTTT
CDR3 protein: CASSLQVGGSDRGRLNTEAFF

V gene: TRBV5-5
J gene: TRBJ1-3
clone size: -
D gene: -
CDR3 length: 15
CDR3 DNA: TGTGCCAGCAGCCTCTACCAGGGGTCTGGAAACACCATATATTTT
CDR3 protein: CASSLYQGSGNTIYF

V gene: TRBV28
J gene: TRBJ1-2
clone size: -
D gene: TRBD1
CDR3 length: 16
CDR3 DNA: TGTGCCAGCAGAATGACAGGGTACCTTTCTAACTATGGCTACACCTTC
CDR3 protein: CASRMTGYLSNYGYTF

V gene: TRBV10-1
J gene: TRBJ1-1
clone size: few
D gene: -
CDR3 length: 14
CDR3 DNA: TGCGCCAGCAGTGAGTCGACCCGGGGCACTGAAGCTTTCTTT
CDR3 protein: CASSESTRGTEAFF

V gene: TRBV2
J gene: TRBJ2-3
clone size: -
D gene: -
CDR3 length: 16
CDR3 DNA: TGTGCCAGCAGTCGTCCGGGACTCCACCGGTCGGATACGCAGTATTTT
CDR3 protein: CASSRPGLHRSDTQYF

V gene: TRBV25-1
J gene: TRBJ1-4
clone size: -
D gene: TRBD1
CDR3 length: 15
CDR3 DNA: TGTGCCAGCAGTGAACGGGGACAGGGGGGTGAAAAACTGTTTTTT
CDR3 protein: CASSERGQGGEKLFF

V gene: TRBV7-7
J gene: TRBJ2-3
clone size: -
D gene: TRBD1
CDR3 length: 15
CDR3 DNA: TGTGCTAGCAGCTTAGGGACAGGGGCCACAGATACGCAGTATTTT
CDR3 protein: CASSLGTGATDTQYF

V gene: TRBV9
J gene: TRBJ2-7
clone size: few
D gene: -
CDR3 length: 11
CDR3 DNA: TGTGCCAGCAGCGCCGGGTACGAGCAGTACTTC
CDR3 protein: CASSAGYEQYF

V gene: TRBV7-9
J gene: TRBJ1-2
clone size: -
D gene: -
CDR3 length: 14
CDR3 DNA: TGTGCCAGCAGCTTAGAGGGGGGGACCTATGGCTACACCTTC
CDR3 protein: CASSLEGGTYGYTF

V gene: TRBV7-2
J gene: TRBJ1-2
clone size: -
D gene: -
CDR3 length: 13
CDR3 DNA: TGTGCCAGCAGTTATGGGACAAGCTATGGCTACACCTTC
CDR3 protein: CASSYGTSYGYTF

V gene: TRBV7-2
J gene: TRBJ2-5
clone size: -
D gene: TRBD2
CDR3 length: 13
CDR3 DNA: TGTGCCAGCAGGACTAGCGGCCAAGAGACCCAGTACTTC
CDR3 protein: CASRTSGQETQYF

V gene: TRBV18
J gene: TRBJ1-2
clone size: -
D gene: -
CDR3 length: 19
CDR3 DNA: TGTGCCAGCTCACGGCCCCTGGGCAGTTTGAGGGTGGCTAACTATGGCTACACCTTC
CDR3 protein: CASSRPLGSLRVANYGYTF

V gene: TRBV6-5
J gene: TRBJ2-7
clone size: -
D gene: TRBD1
CDR3 length: 16
CDR3 DNA: TGTGCCAGCAGTTACTCGTATTCCAGGGGGCAAGACGAGCAGTACTTC
CDR3 protein: CASSYSYSRGQDEQYF

V gene: TRBV27
J gene: TRBJ1-1
clone size: -
D gene: TRBD1
CDR3 length: 14
CDR3 DNA: TGTGCCACCATGGACAGGGCGGGAAACACTGAAGCTTTCTTT
CDR3 protein: CATMDRAGNTEAFF

V gene: TRBV5-1
J gene: TRBJ2-1
clone size: -
D gene: TRBD1
CDR3 length: 16
CDR3 DNA: TGCGCCAGCAGCTTGGAGGGACAGGGGGCTGCAAATGAGCAGTTCTTC
CDR3 protein: CASSLEGQGAANEQFF

V gene: TRBV6-1
J gene: TRBJ1-5
clone size: -
D gene: TRBD1
CDR3 length: 16
CDR3 DNA: TGTGCCAGCAGTGAAGGGGACAGGAGGAGCAATCAGCCCCAGCATTTT
CDR3 protein: CASSEGDRRSNQPQHF

V gene: TRBV11-2
J gene: TRBJ2-1
clone size: -
D gene: TRBD1
CDR3 length: 15
CDR3 DNA: TGTGCCAGCAGCTTAGTGGGGGACAGGGTCAATGAGCAGTTCTTC
CDR3 protein: CASSLVGDRVNEQFF

V gene: TRBV7-2
J gene: TRBJ2-7
clone size: -
D gene: TRBD2
CDR3 length: 17
CDR3 DNA: TGTGCCAGCAGCTTAGAGCCCAGCGGGAGCCTCCTCCACGAGCAGTACTTC
CDR3 protein: CASSLEPSGSLLHEQYF

V gene: TRBV7-8
J gene: TRBJ2-1
clone size: -
D gene: -
CDR3 length: 13
CDR3 DNA: TGTGCCAGCAGCTTACTTCGTTATAATGAGCAGTTCTTC
CDR3 protein: CASSLLRYNEQFF

V gene: TRBV10-3
J gene: TRBJ2-3
clone size: -
D gene: -
CDR3 length: 14
CDR3 DNA: TGTGCCATCAGTGACACTCCAAGCACAGATACGCAGTATTTT
CDR3 protein: CAISDTPSTDTQYF

V gene: TRBV11-2
J gene: TRBJ2-1
clone size: -
D gene: TRBD2
CDR3 length: 16
CDR3 DNA: TGTGCCAGCAGCCTCAGATCGACTAGCGGCTACAATGAGCAGTTCTTC
CDR3 protein: CASSLRSTSGYNEQFF

V gene: TRBV28
J gene: TRBJ2-3
clone size: -
D gene: -
CDR3 length: 15
CDR3 DNA: TGTGCCAGCAGTTTTTTAGGACAAAGCACAGATACGCAGTATTTT
CDR3 protein: CASSFLGQSTDTQYF

V gene: TRBV7-3
J gene: TRBJ2-5
clone size: -
D gene: TRBD1
CDR3 length: 14
CDR3 DNA: TGTGCCAGCAGCGTGGCAGGGGGCGGGGAGACCCAGTACTTC
CDR3 protein: CASSVAGGGETQYF

V gene: TRBV2
J gene: TRBJ2-2
clone size: -
D gene: TRBD2
CDR3 length: 16
CDR3 DNA: TGTGCCAGCAGTGAAGATAGCGGGAGAGGGACCGGGGAGCTGTTTTTT
CDR3 protein: CASSEDSGRGTGELFF

V gene: TRBV19
J gene: TRBJ2-7
clone size: -
D gene: -
CDR3 length: 12
CDR3 DNA: TGTGCCAGTAGTACCAGCGGCTACGAGCAGTACTTC
CDR3 protein: CASSTSGYEQYF

V gene: TRBV6-4
J gene: TRBJ2-1
clone size: -
D gene: TRBD2
CDR3 length: 15
CDR3 DNA: TGTGCCAGCAGTGGGACTAGCGGGGCCTACAATGAGCAGTTCTTC
CDR3 protein: CASSGTSGAYNEQFF

V gene: TRBV28
J gene: TRBJ1-1
clone size: -
D gene: -
CDR3 length: 16
CDR3 DNA: TGTGCCAGCAGTTCCGGCGCAGGGGCTGGACACACTGAAGCTTTCTTT
CDR3 protein: CASSSGAGAGHTEAFF

V gene: TRBV15
J gene: TRBJ2-7
clone size: -
D gene: TRBD2
CDR3 length: 16
CDR3 DNA: TGTGCCACCAGCAGAGTTGGACTAGCGGGATCCTACGAGCAGTACTTC
CDR3 protein: CATSRVGLAGSYEQYF

V gene: TRBV6-1
J gene: TRBJ1-2
clone size: -
D gene: -
CDR3 length: 14
CDR3 DNA: TGTGCCAGCAGTTCCTCCACAGTTGCCTATGGCTACACCTTC
CDR3 protein: CASSSSTVAYGYTF

V gene: TRBV5-6
J gene: TRBJ1-1
clone size: -
D gene: -
CDR3 length: 14
CDR3 DNA: TGTGCCAGCAGCCCTAGGGAGCTGAACACTGAAGCTTTCTTT
CDR3 protein: CASSPRELNTEAFF

V gene: TRBV29-1
J gene: TRBJ2-1
clone size: -
D gene: -
CDR3 length: 13
CDR3 DNA: TGCAGCGCACTAGCCGAAACCTACAATGAGCAGTTCTTC
CDR3 protein: CSALAETYNEQFF

V gene: TRBV6-5
J gene: TRBJ1-2
clone size: -
D gene: -
CDR3 length: 11
CDR3 DNA: TGTGCCAGCTCCCGGGGCTATGGCTACACCTTC
CDR3 protein: CASSRGYGYTF

V gene: TRBV15
J gene: TRBJ1-1
clone size: -
D gene: -
CDR3 length: 14
CDR3 DNA: TGTGCCACCAGCAGAGAGGTGGGTACGTACGGGGCTTTCTTT
CDR3 protein: CATSREVGTYGAFF

V gene: TRBV21-1
J gene: TRBJ2-2
clone size: few
D gene: -
CDR3 length: 16
CDR3 DNA: TGTGCCAGCAGCAAGAGGCGGCAGGGCCACACCGGGGAGCTGTTTTTT
CDR3 protein: CASSKRRQGHTGELFF

V gene: TRBV18
J gene: TRBJ1-3
clone size: -
D gene: -
CDR3 length: 16
CDR3 DNA: TGTGCCAGCTCACCACGACAGGTCGACTCTGGAAACACCATATATTTT
CDR3 protein: CASSPRQVDSGNTIYF

V gene: TRBV7-6
J gene: TRBJ2-2
clone size: -
D gene: -
CDR3 length: 14
CDR3 DNA: TGTGCCAGCAGGCCCACCTCGGGGACCGGGGAGCTGTTTTTT
CDR3 protein: CASRPTSGTGELFF

V gene: TRBV18
J gene: TRBJ2-7
clone size: -
D gene: -
CDR3 length: 12
CDR3 DNA: TGTGCCAGCTCACCAGGAGTGGACGAGCAGTACTTC
CDR3 protein: CASSPGVDEQYF

V gene: TRBV18
J gene: TRBJ2-5
clone size: -
D gene: TRBD2
CDR3 length: 17
CDR3 DNA: TGTGCCAGCTCACCAAGGACTAGCGGGAGCCCTGCAGAGACCCAGTACTTC
CDR3 protein: CASSPRTSGSPAETQYF

V gene: TRBV19
J gene: TRBJ2-1
clone size: -
D gene: -
CDR3 length: 14
CDR3 DNA: TGTGCCAGTAGTATTATGCCCCGGGGCAATGAGCAGTTCTTC
CDR3 protein: CASSIMPRGNEQFF

V gene: TRBV11-2
J gene: TRBJ2-7
clone size: -
D gene: -
CDR3 length: 18
CDR3 DNA: TGTGCCAGCAGCTTAGATGTAGGTTCGCGGTCCAACTCCTACGAGCAGTACTTC
CDR3 protein: CASSLDVGSRSNSYEQYF

V gene: TRBV18
J gene: TRBJ2-5
clone size: -
D gene: -
CDR3 length: 14
CDR3 DNA: TGTGCCAGCTCCCTCGGGACAGGCGGGGGGACCCAGTACTTC
CDR3 protein: CASSLGTGGGTQYF

V gene: TRBV28
J gene: TRBJ2-1
clone size: few
D gene: TRBD2
CDR3 length: 20
CDR3 DNA: TGTGCCAGCAGTTTCCTGACTAAGCGGGAGGGTAGGGGCTCCTACAATGAGCAGTTCTTC
CDR3 protein: CASSFLTKREGRGSYNEQFF

V gene: TRBV5-4
J gene: TRBJ2-7
clone size: -
D gene: TRBD2
CDR3 length: 15
CDR3 DNA: TGTGCCAGCAGCCATGACGCAGCGGGAAAATACGAGCAGTACTTC
CDR3 protein: CASSHDAAGKYEQYF